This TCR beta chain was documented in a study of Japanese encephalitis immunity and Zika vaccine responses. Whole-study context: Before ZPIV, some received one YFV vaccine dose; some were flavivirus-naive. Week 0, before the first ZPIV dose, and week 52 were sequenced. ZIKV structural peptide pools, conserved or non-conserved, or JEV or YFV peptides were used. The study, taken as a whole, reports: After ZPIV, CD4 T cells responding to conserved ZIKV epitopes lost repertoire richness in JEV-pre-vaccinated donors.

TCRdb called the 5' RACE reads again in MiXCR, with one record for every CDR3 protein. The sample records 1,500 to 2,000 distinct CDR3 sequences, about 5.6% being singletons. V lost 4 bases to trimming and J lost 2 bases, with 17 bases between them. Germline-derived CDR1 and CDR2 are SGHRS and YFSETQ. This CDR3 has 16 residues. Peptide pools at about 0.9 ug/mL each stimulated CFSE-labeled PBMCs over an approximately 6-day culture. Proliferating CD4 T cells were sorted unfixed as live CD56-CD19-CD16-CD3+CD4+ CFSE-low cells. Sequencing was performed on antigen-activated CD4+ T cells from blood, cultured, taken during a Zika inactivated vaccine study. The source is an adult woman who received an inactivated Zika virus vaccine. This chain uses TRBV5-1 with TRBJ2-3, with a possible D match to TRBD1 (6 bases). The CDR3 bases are TGCGCCAGCAGCGACAATCCGGGACACACCACAGATACGCAGTATTTT. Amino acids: CASSDNPGHTTDTQYF.